The sequence of this T cell receptor beta chain was determined in a study of cytomegalovirus exposure and HLA in healthy donors. The CDR3 loop spans 16 amino acids. Per germline, CDR1 SGHNT and CDR2 YYREEE (reference sequence). With V trimmed by 0 bases and J by 3 bases, 7 bases remained unmatched. Overall study results and limits: Some 150 TCR beta chains were listed as cytomegalovirus-associated. Most TCR sequences were rare, but some public TCRs occurred in many donors. In a later analysis, HLA-associated beta chains showed higher expansion and lower generation probabilities than comparable chains. Looking again later, the authors saw that most CMV-associated TCR beta chains seemed HLA-restricted.

Comments on this clone: Its matching antigen is unknown.

PCR used 60 Vbeta primers and 13 Jbeta primers. TCRdb's table, derived via immunoSEQ multiplex PCR, lists solely in-frame clones and lacks some. The sample has 140,000 to 150,000 clones, around 80% seen once; the top ten hold less than 2.5%. V usage is TRBV5-4 and J usage is TRBJ2-3; 7 bases fit TRBD2. This sequence was found in a boy younger than 10 in good health and CMV-seronegative. The sample taken for sequencing was PBMCs. This CDR3 reads CASSLVGWGGTDTQYF. For the CDR3, the DNA is TGTGCCAGCAGCTTGGTCGGGTGGGGGGGGACAGATACGCAGTATTTT.